This is a list of T cell receptor beta chains from one sample in a study of blood T cell repertoires in COVID-19. Clones were sequenced by immunoSEQ multiplex PCR, and TCRdb holds only the in-frame ones, with some missing. The profile shows tens of thousands of clones, 75% to 90% of them singletons. Sequences were obtained from peripheral blood. Source of these receptors: an older man with active or convalescent COVID-19. The CDR3 runs from the conserved cysteine through the conserved F or W. D genes are given only for firm matches. Where a row states a size, it is once, few, many or the class of an expanded clone; other rows omit it.

-	TRBV28	TRBJ1-5	-	CASSSGGTNQPQHF	TGTGCCAGTTCCTCAGGTGGTACGAATCAGCCCCAGCATTTT
-	TRBV2	TRBJ2-5	-	CASRAGETQYF	TGTGCCAGCAGGGCGGGGGAGACCCAGTACTTC
-	TRBV21-1	TRBJ1-5	-	CASSKGHQEYQPQHF	TGTGCCAGCAGCAAGGGCCATCAAGAGTATCAGCCCCAGCATTTT
TRBD1	TRBV5-5	TRBJ1-2	once	CASSLEGTVANYGYTF	TGTGCCAGCAGCTTGGAAGGGACAGTGGCTAACTATGGCTACACCTTC
TRBD1	TRBV29-1	TRBJ1-1	-	CSVEGTGPGRAFF	TGCAGCGTTGAGGGGACAGGGCCCGGGAGGGCTTTCTTT
-	TRBV29-1	TRBJ2-5	-	CSAATGKETQYF	TGCAGCGCTGCTACAGGGAAAGAGACCCAGTACTTC
-	TRBV9	TRBJ2-2	-	CASSETAGGELFF	TGTGCCAGCAGCGAGACAGCGGGCGGGGAGCTGTTTTTT
-	TRBV24-1	TRBJ2-2	once	CATSDFTVGELFF	TGTGCCACCAGTGATTTCACAGTCGGGGAGCTGTTTTTT
-	TRBV27	TRBJ1-5	once	CASNPFRSNQPQHF	TGTGCCAGCAATCCGTTCCGTAGCAATCAGCCCCAGCATTTT
TRBD1	TRBV28	TRBJ2-1	-	CASSLGWRDRGNEQFF	TGTGCCAGCAGTTTAGGATGGCGGGACAGGGGGAATGAGCAGTTCTTC
-	TRBV5-5	TRBJ2-3	-	CASSRGTVSPDTQYF	TGTGCCAGCAGCCGGGGGACGGTGAGCCCCGATACGCAGTATTTT
TRBD1	TRBV18	TRBJ2-7	once	CASSPPGRGLGEQYF	TGTGCCAGCTCACCACCTGGCAGGGGGCTCGGCGAGCAGTACTTC
TRBD1	TRBV23-1	TRBJ1-6	-	CASSQSSGQGASSYNSPLHF	TGCGCCAGCAGTCAATCGTCGGGACAGGGTGCCAGCTCCTATAATTCACCCCTCCACTTT
-	TRBV9	TRBJ2-5	-	CASSVGGGDSQETQYF	TGTGCCAGCAGCGTAGGGGGCGGGGACTCCCAAGAGACCCAGTACTTC
TRBD1	TRBV6-2/TRBV6-3	TRBJ1-2	once	CASSYSIRGNGYGYTF	TGTGCCAGCAGTTACTCGATCAGGGGGAATGGCTATGGCTACACCTTC
TRBD1	TRBV5-1	TRBJ2-2	-	CASSDDRGLGGELFF	TGCGCCAGCAGCGACGACAGGGGGCTTGGCGGGGAGCTGTTTTTT
TRBD2	TRBV20-1	TRBJ2-1	-	CSASKAGANEQFF	TGCAGTGCTAGTAAAGCGGGAGCAAATGAGCAGTTCTTC
TRBD2	TRBV7-9	TRBJ2-7	-	CASSLVGRAEQYF	TGTGCCAGCAGCTTAGTCGGGAGGGCCGAGCAGTACTTC
TRBD1	TRBV9	TRBJ1-5	-	CASSPGTGRQPQHF	TGTGCCAGCAGCCCCGGGACAGGCCGGCAGCCCCAGCATTTT
TRBD1	TRBV9	TRBJ2-3	once	CASSARQGADTQYF	TGTGCCAGCAGCGCTCGACAGGGGGCAGATACGCAGTATTTT
-	TRBV3-1/TRBV3-2	TRBJ1-6	-	CASSQGDGRNSPLHF	TGTGCCAGCAGCCAAGGGGACGGGAGGAATTCACCCCTCCACTTT
-	TRBV5-5	TRBJ1-1	-	CASSPPARTEAFF	TGTGCCAGCAGCCCCCCGGCGAGGACTGAAGCTTTCTTT
TRBD2	TRBV18	TRBJ2-1	-	CASSLTSGSGNEQFF	TGTGCCAGCTCCCTCACTAGCGGGAGTGGTAATGAGCAGTTCTTC
TRBD1	TRBV14	TRBJ1-1	-	CASRITGVTEAFF	TGTGCCAGCAGAATAACAGGGGTTACTGAAGCTTTCTTT
-	TRBV11-2	TRBJ2-7	-	CASSFFYGSSYEQYF	TGTGCCAGCAGCTTTTTTTACGGGAGTTCCTACGAGCAGTACTTC
-	TRBV7-9	TRBJ1-1	-	CASRGTSMNTEAFF	TGTGCCAGCAGAGGGACATCTATGAACACTGAAGCTTTCTTT
TRBD1	TRBV5-4	TRBJ2-1	-	CASQTGGASNEQFF	TGTGCCAGTCAAACAGGGGGCGCATCCAATGAGCAGTTCTTC
-	TRBV7-8	TRBJ1-5	-	CASSPDNANQPQHF	TGTGCCAGCAGCCCAGACAATGCCAATCAGCCCCAGCATTTT
TRBD2	TRBV18	TRBJ2-1	-	CASSPRVAGDSYNEQFF	TGTGCCAGCTCACCAAGGGTAGCGGGTGACTCCTACAATGAGCAGTTCTTC
-	TRBV19	TRBJ1-4	-	CASSISGLVDEKLFF	TGTGCCAGTAGTATATCAGGGCTCGTAGATGAAAAACTGTTTTTT
-	TRBV2	TRBJ2-1	-	CASSEFGRSAYNEQFF	TGTGCCAGCAGTGAATTCGGGAGAAGTGCCTACAATGAGCAGTTCTTC
-	TRBV21-1	TRBJ1-1	once	CASSTDRGRDTEAFF	TGTGCCAGCAGCACTGACAGGGGGCGGGACACTGAAGCTTTCTTT
TRBD1	TRBV28	TRBJ1-4	-	CASRLPGTGVLTNEKLFF	TGTGCCAGCAGGTTACCCGGGACAGGGGTACTGACTAATGAAAAACTGTTTTTT
TRBD2	TRBV6-2/TRBV6-3	TRBJ2-1	-	CASSYRLAGDSYNEQFF	TGTGCCAGCAGTTACCGACTAGCGGGAGACTCCTACAATGAGCAGTTCTTC
-	TRBV2	TRBJ1-5	-	CASSVIGSNQPQHF	TGTGCCAGCAGTGTGATCGGGAGCAATCAGCCCCAGCATTTT
-	TRBV4-3	TRBJ1-4	-	CASSQGEKSRLFF	TGCGCCAGCAGCCAGGGAGAGAAAAGTAGACTGTTTTTT
TRBD2	TRBV11-2	TRBJ2-3	-	CASSGGTTATQYF	TGTGCCAGCAGCGGGGGGACTACGGCTACGCAGTATTTT
-	TRBV19	TRBJ1-5	-	CASRSLQDNQPQHF	TGTGCCAGTAGATCACTTCAGGACAATCAGCCCCAGCATTTT
-	TRBV7-9	TRBJ2-6	-	CASGRSGANVLTF	TGTGCCAGCGGGCGTTCTGGGGCCAACGTCCTGACTTTC
-	TRBV6-6	TRBJ1-2	few	CASKAGYGYTF	TGTGCCAGCAAAGCGGGATATGGCTACACCTTC
-	TRBV28	TRBJ1-1	-	CASSNTGWYTEAFF	TGTGCCAGCAGCAATACAGGGTGGTACACTGAAGCTTTCTTT